These 2 T cell receptor beta chains came from one sample sequenced in a study of T cell responses to AZD1222 COVID-19 vaccine. Only in-frame clones appear in the TCRdb table, and some are missing; sequencing was by immunoSEQ multiplex PCR. Of 110,000 to 150,000 clones listed, around 94% are singletons. The material was peripheral blood, obtained after recovery from COVID-19. The receptor set was obtained from an adult who had recovered from COVID-19.

CDR3 amino acids: CASSFGGTNTGELFF. CDR3 in DNA: TGTGCCAGCAGTTTTGGGGGAACGAACACCGGGGAGCTGTTTTTT. The V and J genes are TRBV27 and TRBJ2-2; D possibly uses TRBD1 or TRBD2 (5 bases each). This CDR3 contains 15 residues. V was cut by 3 bases and J by 0 bases, with 8 bases left in between. Germline CDR1 is MNHEY and CDR2 is SMNVEV (reference sequence).

For this clone: The junction does not match germline at one end; this may be a read error. This chain uses TRBV6-5 with TRBJ1-4; a possible D gene is TRBD1 (5 bases). In germline, CDR1 is MNHEY, CDR2 SVGAGI. This CDR3 contains 14 residues. The DNA for the CDR3 is TGTGCCAGCAGTTCCGGGGGAGCTAATGAAAAACTGCTTTTT. Translating gives CASSSGGANEKLLF.